This T cell receptor (beta chain) was obtained from a study of human T cells and chemical hapten exposure. Points from the study as a whole: Expanded TCRs made up significantly more big CDR3 similarity clusters than controls did.

The time point was: patch test 2, 6 weeks after DPC sensitization. Noted treatment: therapeutic diphenylcyclopropenone sensitization with weekly scalp DPC. TCRdb fed the RACE reads into MiXCR, producing one record per CDR3 protein. The sample includes about 350,000 distinct CDR3 sequences, about 6.9% of them seen just once. At least ten counts were recorded for this clonotype. Its antigen is still unknown. Germline V gene data show CDR1 as SGHVS and CDR2 as FQNEAQ. CDR3 size: 13 residues. Trimming left V 3 bases short and J 3 bases short, with 8 bases between. The chain links TRBV7-8 to TRBJ1-1; tentatively, D is TRBD1 (5 bases). The TCR sequence derives from a woman between 18 and 30 years old with alopecia areata. Some clones in this sample may be carry-over from other donors' samples. Sequencing used whole blood, obtained in connection with sensitization to the hapten diphenylcyclopropenone (DPC). The DNA of the CDR3 is TGTGCCAGCAGCTTTGAGGGGTACACTGAAGCTTTCTTT. Residues: CASSFEGYTEAFF.